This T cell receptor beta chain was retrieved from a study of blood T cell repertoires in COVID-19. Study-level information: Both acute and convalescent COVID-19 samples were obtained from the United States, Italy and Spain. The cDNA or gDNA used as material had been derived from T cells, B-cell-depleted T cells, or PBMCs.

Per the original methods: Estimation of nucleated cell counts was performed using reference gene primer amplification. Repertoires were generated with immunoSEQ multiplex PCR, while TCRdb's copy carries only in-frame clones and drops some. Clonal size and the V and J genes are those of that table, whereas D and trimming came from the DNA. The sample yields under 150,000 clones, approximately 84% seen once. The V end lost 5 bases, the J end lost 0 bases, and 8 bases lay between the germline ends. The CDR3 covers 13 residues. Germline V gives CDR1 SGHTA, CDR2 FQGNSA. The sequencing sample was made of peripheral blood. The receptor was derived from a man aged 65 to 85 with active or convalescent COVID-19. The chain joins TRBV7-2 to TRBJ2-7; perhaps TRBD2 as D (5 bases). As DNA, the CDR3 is TGTGCCAGCAGCCTTACTAGCTCCTACGAGCAGTACTTC. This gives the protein CASSLTSSYEQYF.